The source of this T cell receptor (beta chain) is a study of cytomegalovirus exposure and HLA in healthy donors. On the study more broadly: When just under 400 donors were genotyped, roughly four fifths of them were found to fall in the Caucasian-associated ancestry cluster.

In germline, CDR1 is LNHNV, CDR2 YYDKDF (reference sequence). The CDR3 contains 13 residues. The PCR was carried out with 60 Vbeta primers and 13 Jbeta primers. TCRdb keeps only in-frame clones here, not all; method: immunoSEQ multiplex PCR. The data contain approximately 120,000 clones, 70% to 80% of them singletons. This receptor was taken from a woman aged 45 to 65 in good health and CMV-seropositive. The specimen was PBMCs. The gene calls are TRBV15 and TRBJ2-2; 7 nucleotides align to TRBD1. The CDR3 loop is CATGVGHTGELFF. In DNA form, the CDR3 reads TGTGCAACAGGGGTGGGTCACACCGGGGAGCTGTTTTTT.